These 27 T cell receptor beta chains originate from one sample sequenced in a study of memory CD4+ T cells and cytomegalovirus serostatus. Single viable CD3+CD4+CD8-CD45RO+ cells were sorted as the memory CD4+ T cells. Method: immunoSEQ multiplex PCR; TCRdb's copy keeps in-frame clones and lacks some. The sample has tens of thousands of clones; about 85% are singletons. The specimen sequenced was memory CD4+ T cells from blood. These receptors were obtained from an adult in good health and CMV-seronegative.

The gene calls are TRBV4-1 and TRBJ2-3; D gene unclear. The CDR3 sequence is 14 residues long. Germline V gives CDR1 MGHRA, CDR2 YSYEKL. Trimming took 6 bases from V and 0 from J, leaving 10 bases between them. In DNA, the CDR3 is TGCGCCAGCAGTTATTGGGCTAGCACAGATACGCAGTATTTT. Translated: CASSYWASTDTQYF.

This clone was seen a handful of times. The rearrangement joins TRBV14 to TRBJ1-1; D not resolved. Germline CDR1 reads SGHDN; CDR2 reads FVKESK. CDR3 length: 15 amino acids. The V gene lost 2 bases and the J gene lost 8 bases, with 18 bases spanning the gap. DNA of the CDR3: TGTGCCAGCAGCCAACGGTACGGACGAGTGATGGAAGCTTTCTTT. It specifies CASSQRYGRVMEAFF.

The V and J genes are TRBV4-2 and TRBJ2-7; 9 bases are shared with TRBD1. Germline trimming cut 4 bases from V and 5 bases from J; bases unmatched to any gene: 6. This CDR3 is 14 amino acids long. Germline V gives CDR1 LGHNA, CDR2 YNFKEQ. CDR3 in DNA: TGTGCCAGCAGCCCGCCGGGACAGGGTAACGAGCAGTACTTC. Translating gives CASSPPGQGNEQYF.

The chain carries TRBV5-1 and TRBJ1-1, with 9 bases fitting TRBD1. The trim removed 0 bases at V and 3 bases at J, leaving 3 bases unmatched. Germline V gene data show CDR1 as SGHRS and CDR2 as YFSETQ. CDR3 length: 15 amino acids. The CDR3: CASSLDGQGYTEAFF. CDR3 in DNA: TGCGCCAGCAGCTTGGACGGACAGGGGTACACTGAAGCTTTCTTT. The variable domain in full, with the rest retrieved from reference TRBV5-1 and TRBJ1-1, is KAGVTQTPRYLIKTRGQQVTLSCSPISGHRSVSWYQQTPGQGLQFLFEYFSETQRNKGNFPGRFSGRQFSNSRSEMNVSTLELGDSALYLCASSLDGQGYTEAFFGQGTRLTVV.

This clone was observed a handful of times. The chain links TRBV18 to TRBJ1-6, with 7 bases that match TRBD1. Germline V gives CDR1 KGHSH, CDR2 LQKENI. The junction had 8 bases not matched to a gene; V was cut back by 4 bases and J by 5 bases. CDR3 length equals 16 residues. CDR3 in amino acids: CASSRTSGTDNSPLHF. Written as DNA, the CDR3 is TGTGCCAGCTCACGAACCTCGGGGACAGATAATTCACCCCTCCACTTT.

The chain has TRBV7-9 and TRBJ2-2; TRBD2 agrees at 8 bases. CDR3 size: 14 residues. CDR1 and CDR2 from the germline V gene are SEHNR and FQNEAQ (reference sequence). Unmatched junction bases numbered 3, after V lost 4 bases and J lost 5 bases. CDR3: CASSSGLDTGELFF. As DNA, the CDR3 is TGTGCCAGCAGCTCGGGACTAGATACCGGGGAGCTGTTTTTT.

The genes are TRBV19 and TRBJ2-5; 7 bases line up with TRBD1. Germline CDR1 is LNHDA and CDR2 is SQIVND (reference sequence). Trimming took 4 bases from V and 1 from J; bases not matched to a gene: 3. CDR3 length: 14 amino acids. CDR3 in amino acids: CASSSRTGQETQYF. The DNA for the CDR3 is TGTGCCAGTAGTAGTAGGACAGGCCAAGAGACCCAGTACTTC.

This chain links TRBV5-8 with TRBJ2-7; D possibly uses TRBD1 or TRBD2 (6 bases each). The CDR3 length is 14 residues. Germline loops: CDR1 SGHTS, CDR2 YDEGEE. Trimming took 1 base from V and 7 from J, leaving 15 bases between them. The CDR3 sequence: CASSLTGRPGEQYF. The CDR3 DNA reads TGTGCCAGCAGCTTGACAGGGAGGCCGGGAGAGCAGTACTTC. Filled out from reference TRBV5-8 and TRBJ2-7, the complete variable domain reads EAGVTQSPTHLIKTRGQQATLRCSPISGHTSVYWYQQALGLGLQFLLWYDEGEERNRGNFPPRFSGRQFPNYSSELNVNALELEDSALYLCASSLTGRPGEQYFGPGTRLTVT.

The chain joins TRBV4-1 to TRBJ1-2, with D perhaps matching TRBD1 (5 bases). CDR3 length equals 16 residues. The V gene's germline CDR1 is MGHRA and CDR2 YSYEKL. The V end was cut by 0 bases, the J end by 4 bases, with 15 bases between. The CDR3, as DNA: TGCGCCAGCAGCCAAGAAGGGCAGGGTGGAGTCTATGGCTACACCTTC. Translating gives CASSQEGQGGVYGYTF.

The gene calls are TRBV30 and TRBJ1-4, with 9 positions matching TRBD1. The CDR3 has 14 amino acids. With 7 bases clipped from V and 7 bases from J, the junction kept 10 bases outside the gene matches. Per the germline V gene, CDR1 is GTSNPN and CDR2 is SVGIG (reference sequence). As DNA, the CDR3 is TGTGCCTACCGGGACAGGGATAGGGGTGAAAAACTGTTTTTT. Its protein is CAYRDRDRGEKLFF.

The gene calls are TRBV6-5 and TRBJ2-3; 8 bases are a match to TRBD1. Germline values: CDR1 MNHEY, CDR2 SVGAGI. The ends lost 4 bases at V and 1 base at J; junction bases unmatched: 4. CDR3 length equals 15 residues. The CDR3 DNA reads as TGTGCCAGCAGTTCCCAGGGGGCCGGCACAGATACGCAGTATTTT. Protein sequence: CASSSQGAGTDTQYF.

The CDR3 DNA reads TGCGCCAGCAGCCAAGATATAAACTCCTACGAGCAGTACTTC. It codes for CASSQDINSYEQYF. The chain links TRBV4-3 to TRBJ2-7; D gene ambiguous. Germline assignment: CDR1 LGHNA and CDR2 YSLEER. This CDR3 contains 14 residues. Trimming stripped 0 bases from V and 0 bases from J, with 6 bases between.

This chain uses TRBV7-2 with TRBJ2-7; 7 nucleotides align to TRBD1. CDR3 size: 15 residues. Germline V gene sequence: CDR1 SGHTA, CDR2 FQGNSA. With V trimmed by 0 bases and J by 4 bases, 6 bases remained unmatched. The CDR3 DNA is TGTGCCAGCAGCTTAGCCGACAGGGAGTATTACGAGCAGTACTTC. Protein: CASSLADREYYEQYF.

The V and J genes are TRBV5-1 and TRBJ2-3, with 11 positions matching TRBD1. The J segment lost 3 bases and the V segment lost 4 bases, leaving 4 bases of the junction unmatched. The CDR3 is 15 residues long. Looked up from germline, CDR1 is SGHRS and CDR2 is YFSETQ. CDR3 coding DNA: TGCGCCAGCAGCCTAGGGGACAGGGGGACAGATACGCAGTATTTT. The encoded protein is CASSLGDRGTDTQYF.

The chain has TRBV2 and TRBJ1-1; no definite D call. Per the germline V gene, CDR1 is SNHLY and CDR2 is FYNNEI. V was cut by 6 bases and J by 8 bases, with 16 bases left in between. The CDR3 is 13 residues long. In nucleotides, the CDR3 is TGTGCCAGCAGACCGTATACATTGGGGGAAGCTTTCTTT. This gives the protein CASRPYTLGEAFF.

This rearrangement joins TRBV5-1 to TRBJ2-5; D remains unclear. The CDR3 has 13 amino acids. The germline CDR1 and CDR2 sequences are SGHRS and YFSETQ. Trimming shortened V by 4 bases and J by 5 bases, and 12 bases separated the two germline ends. CDR3 nucleotides: TGCGCCAGCAGCATGTTACCCGCGGAGACCCAGTACTTC. Its protein is CASSMLPAETQYF. The full variable domain, in which reference TRBV5-1 and TRBJ2-5 provide the parts outside the CDR3, is KAGVTQTPRYLIKTRGQQVTLSCSPISGHRSVSWYQQTPGQGLQFLFEYFSETQRNKGNFPGRFSGRQFSNSRSEMNVSTLELGDSALYLCASSMLPAETQYFGPGTRLLVL.

The chain is built from TRBV2 and TRBJ2-6; perhaps TRBD2 as D (6 bases). The germline V gene has CDR1 SNHLY and CDR2 FYNNEI. Trimming shortened V by 8 bases and J by 2 bases, and 19 bases separated the two germline ends. The CDR3 covers 17 residues. CDR3 nucleotide sequence: TGTGCCAGCGCCCCAACGGGACTTCCCACTGGGGCCAACGTCCTGACTTTC. Its translation: CASAPTGLPTGANVLTF.

The chain links TRBV7-6 to TRBJ2-7; D remains unclear. Germline V lookup: CDR1 SGHVS, CDR2 FNYEAQ. V lost 2 bases and J 1 base, leaving 9 bases between the germline ends. This CDR3 region has 14 residues. The DNA for the CDR3 is TGTGCCAGCAGCTTACAGGCGACATCCTACGAGCAGTACTTC. Translated, it gives CASSLQATSYEQYF. Together with reference TRBV7-6 and TRBJ2-7, the CDR3 gives the full variable domain: GAGVSQSPRYKVTKRGQDVALRCDPISGHVSLYWYRQALGQGPEFLTYFNYEAQQDKSGLPNDRFSAERPEGSISTLTIQRTEQRDSAMYRCASSLQATSYEQYFGPGTRLTVT.

The J gene is TRBJ2-2, the V gene TRBV6-1; 8 nucleotides line up with TRBD2. J lost 6 bases, V lost 2 bases, and 2 bases had no gene match. Germline CDR1 and CDR2: MNHNS and SASEGT. The CDR3 covers 14 residues. The CDR3 spells CASSERGGPGELFF. CDR3 nucleotides: TGTGCCAGCAGTGAACGGGGGGGCCCCGGGGAGCTGTTTTTT.

The rearrangement uses TRBV7-9 and TRBJ2-2; 12 bases match TRBD2. The germline V gene encodes CDR1 SEHNR and CDR2 FQNEAQ (reference sequence). The V and J ends lost 1 base and 5 bases, in that order; junction bases with no gene match: 11. The CDR3 extends over 19 amino acids. The CDR3 DNA reads TGTGCCAGCAGCTTAGGGCTAGCGGGGGGGCCCAGACGAACCGGGGAGCTGTTTTTT. The encoded protein is CASSLGLAGGPRRTGELFF.

This chain connects TRBV2 to TRBJ1-1; 8 bases align to TRBD1. V trimming: 4 bases; J trimming: 0 bases; junction bases outside the gene matches: 4. Germline V lookup: CDR1 SNHLY, CDR2 FYNNEI. The CDR3 has 15 residues. Here the CDR3 reads CASSADRAVNTEAFF. The CDR3, as DNA: TGTGCCAGCAGTGCGGACAGGGCGGTGAACACTGAAGCTTTCTTT.

The genes are TRBV7-9 and TRBJ1-2, with a tentative D call TRBD1 (5 bases). Germline V gives CDR1 SEHNR, CDR2 FQNEAQ (reference sequence). The CDR3 loop spans 14 amino acids. Trimming shortened V by 3 bases and J by 8 bases, and 16 bases separated the two germline ends. In nucleotides, the CDR3 is TGTGCCAGCAGCTTCGGGCAGGCCCAGGGAGGCTACACCTTC. It is translated as CASSFGQAQGGYTF.

The chain couples TRBV7-9 to TRBJ2-5, with TRBD2 matching 11 bases. This CDR3 spans 15 amino acids. The J segment lost 4 bases and the V segment lost 5 bases, leaving 6 bases of the junction unmatched. Germline V gene data show CDR1 as SEHNR and CDR2 as FQNEAQ (reference sequence). CDR3 amino acids: CASSGTSGGTETQYF. The CDR3 DNA follows: TGTGCCAGCAGCGGTACTAGCGGGGGAACAGAGACCCAGTACTTC.

DNA of the CDR3: TGTGCCAGCAGACCCGAGGGTTACACTGAAGCTTTCTTT. This codes for CASRPEGYTEAFF. J is TRBJ1-1 and V is TRBV2; D not resolved. The CDR3 runs 13 residues. V gave up 6 bases and J gave up 3 bases, with 11 bases separating them. Germline CDR1 SNHLY, CDR2 FYNNEI. The full variable domain, with the rest looked up from reference TRBV2 and TRBJ1-1, is EPEVTQTPSHQVTQMGQEVILRCVPISNHLYFYWYRQILGQKVEFLVSFYNNEISEKSEIFDDQFSVERPDGSNFTLKIRSTKLEDSAMYFCASRPEGYTEAFFGQGTRLTVV.

The chain carries TRBV18 and TRBJ1-1, with TRBD1 as a possible D gene (5 bases). This CDR3 has 13 residues. CDR1 and CDR2 from the germline V gene are KGHSH and LQKENI. Trimming removed 0 bases from V and 4 bases from J, with 6 bases in between. The CDR3 here is CASSPPGGTEAFF. The CDR3 DNA sequence: TGTGCCAGCTCACCACCGGGGGGCACTGAAGCTTTCTTT.

This chain uses TRBV7-8 with TRBJ1-1; unclear D gene. This CDR3 is 13 amino acids long. Germline V lookup: CDR1 SGHVS, CDR2 FQNEAQ. V gave up 3 bases and J gave up 0 bases, with 5 bases separating them. Written as DNA, the CDR3 is TGTGCCAGCAGCTTCCCCATGAACACTGAAGCTTTCTTT. Protein sequence: CASSFPMNTEAFF.

V and J are TRBV5-4 and TRBJ1-1, with TRBD1 identical over 7 bases. J lost 1 base, V lost 6 bases, and 6 bases had no gene match. CDR3 size: 14 residues. Germline CDR1 and CDR2: SGHNT and YYREEE (reference sequence). Here the CDR3 reads CASNRDSSNTEAFF. As DNA, the CDR3 is TGTGCCAGCAACCGGGACAGTTCGAACACTGAAGCTTTCTTT.